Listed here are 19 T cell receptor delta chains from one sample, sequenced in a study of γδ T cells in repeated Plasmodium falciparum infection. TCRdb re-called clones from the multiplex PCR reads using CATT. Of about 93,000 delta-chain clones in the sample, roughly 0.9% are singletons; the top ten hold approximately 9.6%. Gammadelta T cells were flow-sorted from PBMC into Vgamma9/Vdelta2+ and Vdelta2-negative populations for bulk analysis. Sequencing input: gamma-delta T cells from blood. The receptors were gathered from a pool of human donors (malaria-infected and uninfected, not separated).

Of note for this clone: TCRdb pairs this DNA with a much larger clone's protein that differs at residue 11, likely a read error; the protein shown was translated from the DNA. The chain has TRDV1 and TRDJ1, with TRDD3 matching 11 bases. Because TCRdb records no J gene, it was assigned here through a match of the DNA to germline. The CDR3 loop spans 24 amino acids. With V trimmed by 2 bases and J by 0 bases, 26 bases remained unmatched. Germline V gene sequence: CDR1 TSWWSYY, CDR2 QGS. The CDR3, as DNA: TGTGCTCTTGGGGAAGTCCTCAAGAAAGTACAGTGGGGGATACGATTGTTTAACACCGATAAACTCATCTTT. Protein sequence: CALGEVLKKVQWGIRLFNTDKLIF.

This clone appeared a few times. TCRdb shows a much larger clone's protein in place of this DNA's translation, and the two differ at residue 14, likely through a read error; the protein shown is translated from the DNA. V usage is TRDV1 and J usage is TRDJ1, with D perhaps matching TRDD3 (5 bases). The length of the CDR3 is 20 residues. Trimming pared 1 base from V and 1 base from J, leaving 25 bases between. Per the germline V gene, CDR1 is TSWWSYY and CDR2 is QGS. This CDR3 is CALGERLPGGYLKCTDKLIF. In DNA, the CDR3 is TGTGCTCTTGGGGAACGATTACCAGGGGGCTATTTAAAGTGCACCGATAAACTCATCTTT.

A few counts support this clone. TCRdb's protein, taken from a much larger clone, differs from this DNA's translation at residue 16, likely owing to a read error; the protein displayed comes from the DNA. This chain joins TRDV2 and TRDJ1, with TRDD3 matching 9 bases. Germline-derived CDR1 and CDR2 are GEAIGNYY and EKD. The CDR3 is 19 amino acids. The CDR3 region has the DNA TGTGCCTGTGACACGCTTACTGGGGGAACACTCCAGTACACCGATGAACTCATCTTT. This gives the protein CACDTLTGGTLQYTDELIF.

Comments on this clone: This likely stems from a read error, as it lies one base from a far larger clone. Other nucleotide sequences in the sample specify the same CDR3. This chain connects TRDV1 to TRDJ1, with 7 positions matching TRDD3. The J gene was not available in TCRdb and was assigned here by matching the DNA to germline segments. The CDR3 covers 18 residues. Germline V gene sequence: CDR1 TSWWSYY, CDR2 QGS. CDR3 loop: CALGEYPGISNYTDKLIF. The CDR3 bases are TGTGCTCTTGGGGAGTACCCGGGGATATCCAATTACACCGACAAACTCATCTTT.

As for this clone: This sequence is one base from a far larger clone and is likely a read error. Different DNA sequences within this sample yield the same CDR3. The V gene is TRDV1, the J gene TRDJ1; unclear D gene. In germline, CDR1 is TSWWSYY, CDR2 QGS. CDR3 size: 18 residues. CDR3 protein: CALGEHIPPGAVTDKLIF. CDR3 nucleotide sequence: TGTGCTCTTGGGGAACATATCCCCCCCGGGGCTGTTACCGATAAACTAATCTTT.

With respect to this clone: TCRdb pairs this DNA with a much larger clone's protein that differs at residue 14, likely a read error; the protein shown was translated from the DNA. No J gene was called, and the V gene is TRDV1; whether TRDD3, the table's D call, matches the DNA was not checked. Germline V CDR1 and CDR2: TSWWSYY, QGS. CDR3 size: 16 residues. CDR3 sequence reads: CALLRWGIPYTDKPIF. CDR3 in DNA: TGTGCTCTTCTACGCTGGGGGATCCCCTACACCGATAAACCCATCTTT.

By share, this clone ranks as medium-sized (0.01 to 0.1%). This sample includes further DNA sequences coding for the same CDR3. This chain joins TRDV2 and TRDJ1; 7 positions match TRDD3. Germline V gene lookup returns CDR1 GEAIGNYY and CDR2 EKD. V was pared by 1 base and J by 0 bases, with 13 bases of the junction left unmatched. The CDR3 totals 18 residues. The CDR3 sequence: CACDTLGAENLYTDKLIF. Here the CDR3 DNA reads TGTGCCTGTGACACGCTGGGGGCTGAGAACTTGTACACCGATAAACTCATCTTT.

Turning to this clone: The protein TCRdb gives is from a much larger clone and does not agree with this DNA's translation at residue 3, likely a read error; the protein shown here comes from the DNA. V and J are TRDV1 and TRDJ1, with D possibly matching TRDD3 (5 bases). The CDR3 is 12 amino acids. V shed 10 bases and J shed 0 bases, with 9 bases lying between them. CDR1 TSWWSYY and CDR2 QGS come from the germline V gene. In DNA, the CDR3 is TGTGCTCGTGGTGGGGACACCGATAAACTCATCTTT. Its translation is CARGGDTDKLIF.

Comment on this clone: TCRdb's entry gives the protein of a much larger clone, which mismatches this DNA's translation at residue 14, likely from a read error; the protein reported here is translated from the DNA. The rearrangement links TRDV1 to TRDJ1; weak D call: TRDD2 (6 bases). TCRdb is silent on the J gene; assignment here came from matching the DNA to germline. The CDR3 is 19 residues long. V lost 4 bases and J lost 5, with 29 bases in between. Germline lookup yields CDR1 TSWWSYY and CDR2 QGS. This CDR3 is CALGVLNPLWILLADKLIF. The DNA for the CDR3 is TGTGCTCTTGGGGTCCTAAACCCCCTTTGGATCCTACTCGCGGATAAACTCATCTTT.

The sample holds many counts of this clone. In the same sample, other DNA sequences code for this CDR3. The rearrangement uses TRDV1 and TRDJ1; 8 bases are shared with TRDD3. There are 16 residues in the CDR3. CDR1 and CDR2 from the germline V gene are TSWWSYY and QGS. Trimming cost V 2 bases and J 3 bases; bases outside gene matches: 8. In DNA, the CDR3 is TGTGCTCTTGGGGAATCTTTCTGGGGGAGGTCCGATAAACTCATCTTT. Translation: CALGESFWGRSDKLIF.

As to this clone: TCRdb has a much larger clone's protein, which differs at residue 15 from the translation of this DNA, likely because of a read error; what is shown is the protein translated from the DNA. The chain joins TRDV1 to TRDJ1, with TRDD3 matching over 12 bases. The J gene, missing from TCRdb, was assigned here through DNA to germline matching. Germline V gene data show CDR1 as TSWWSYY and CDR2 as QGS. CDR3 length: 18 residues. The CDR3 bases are TGTGCTCTTGGGGAACGATTCCAAATACTGGGGGATACCGATAGACTCATCTTT. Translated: CALGERFQILGDTDRLIF.

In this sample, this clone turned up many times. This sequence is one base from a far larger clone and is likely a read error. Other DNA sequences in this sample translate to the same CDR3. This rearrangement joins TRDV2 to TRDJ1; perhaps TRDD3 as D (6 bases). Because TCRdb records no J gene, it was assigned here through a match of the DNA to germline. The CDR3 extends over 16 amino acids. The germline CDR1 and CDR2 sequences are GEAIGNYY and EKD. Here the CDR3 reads CACDTLTRGTLDKLIF. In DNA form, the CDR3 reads TGCGCCTGTGACACCCTCACCCGGGGGACTCTCGATAAACTCATCTTT.

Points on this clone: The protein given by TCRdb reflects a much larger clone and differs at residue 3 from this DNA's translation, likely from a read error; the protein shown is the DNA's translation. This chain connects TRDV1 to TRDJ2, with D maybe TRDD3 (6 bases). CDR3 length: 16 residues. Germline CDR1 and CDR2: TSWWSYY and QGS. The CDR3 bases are TGTGCTCCTGGGGAAGCTTTTTGTGATGGAACAGCACAACTCTTCTTT. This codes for CAPGEAFCDGTAQLFF.

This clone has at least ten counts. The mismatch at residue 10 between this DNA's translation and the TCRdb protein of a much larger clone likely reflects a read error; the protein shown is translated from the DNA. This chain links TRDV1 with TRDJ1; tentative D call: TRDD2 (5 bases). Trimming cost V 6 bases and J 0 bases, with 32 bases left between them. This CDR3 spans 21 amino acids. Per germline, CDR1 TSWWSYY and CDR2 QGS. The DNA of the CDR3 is TGTGCTCTTGGTCCTAGGAGGTCCCGGGCCGACCCGACCTCGTACACCGATAAACTCATCTTT. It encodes CALGPRRSRADPTSYTDKLIF.

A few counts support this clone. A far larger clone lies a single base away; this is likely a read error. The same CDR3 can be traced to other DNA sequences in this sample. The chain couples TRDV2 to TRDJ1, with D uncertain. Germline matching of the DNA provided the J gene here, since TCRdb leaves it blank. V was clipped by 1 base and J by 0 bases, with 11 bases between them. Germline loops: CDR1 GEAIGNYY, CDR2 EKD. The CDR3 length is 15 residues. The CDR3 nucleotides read TGTGCCTGTGACACTGTTACAGTGAACACCGATAAACTCATCTTT. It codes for CACDTVTVNTDKLIF.

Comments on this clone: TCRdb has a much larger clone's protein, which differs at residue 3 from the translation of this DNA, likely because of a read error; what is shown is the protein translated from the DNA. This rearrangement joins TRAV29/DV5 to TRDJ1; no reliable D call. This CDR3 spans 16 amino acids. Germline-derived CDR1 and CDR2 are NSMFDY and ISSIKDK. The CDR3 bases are TGTGCAACAAGCGCTCCTCTTAGCAGATGGCCCGATAAACTCATCTTT. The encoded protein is CATSAPLSRWPDKLIF.

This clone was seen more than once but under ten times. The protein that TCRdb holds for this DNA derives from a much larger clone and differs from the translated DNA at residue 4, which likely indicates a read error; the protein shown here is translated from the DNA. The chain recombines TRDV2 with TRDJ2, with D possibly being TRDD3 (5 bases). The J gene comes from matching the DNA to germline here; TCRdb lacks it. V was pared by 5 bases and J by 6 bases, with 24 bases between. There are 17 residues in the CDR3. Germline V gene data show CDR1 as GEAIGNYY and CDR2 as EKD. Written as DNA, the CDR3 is TGTGCCTGTGGCCCTTGGGGTCAAACCGTGGGGTCAGCACAACTCTTCTTT. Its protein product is CACGPWGQTVGSAQLFF.

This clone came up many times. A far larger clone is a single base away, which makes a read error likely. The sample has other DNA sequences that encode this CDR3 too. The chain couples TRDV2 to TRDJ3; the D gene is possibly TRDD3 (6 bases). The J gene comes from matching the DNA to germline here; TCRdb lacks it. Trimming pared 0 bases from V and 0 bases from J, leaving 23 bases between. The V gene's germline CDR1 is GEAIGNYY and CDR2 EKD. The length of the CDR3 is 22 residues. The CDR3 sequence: CACDTVLGTPGSSSWDTRQMFF. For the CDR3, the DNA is TGTGCCTGTGACACCGTGCTGGGGACACCGGGCTCCAGCTCCTGGGACACCCGACAGATGTTTTTC.

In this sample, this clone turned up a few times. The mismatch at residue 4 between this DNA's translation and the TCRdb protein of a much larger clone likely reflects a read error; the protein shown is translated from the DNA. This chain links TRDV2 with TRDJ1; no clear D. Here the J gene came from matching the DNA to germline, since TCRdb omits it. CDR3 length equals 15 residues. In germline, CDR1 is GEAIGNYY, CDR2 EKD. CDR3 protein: CACYTVGALTDKLIF. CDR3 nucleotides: TGTGCCTGTTACACCGTCGGAGCGCTCACCGATAAACTCATCTTT.